The rows below give T cell receptor beta chains drawn from one sample of a study of PD-1 blockade in classical Hodgkin lymphoma. The protocol was immunoSEQ multiplex PCR, while the TCRdb copy is restricted to in-frame clones and leaves out a portion. The table has over 20,000 clones, 80% seen once. The sample was peripheral blood mononuclear cells (PBMCs), taken before the second cycle of nivolumab. These receptors originate from a human donor with classical Hodgkin lymphoma. Both conserved end residues are part of each CDR3. The D gene is left open where the match is weak. For some rows the clone size is stated as once, few or many, or as a class when expanded; others skip it.

>TRBJ2-5|TRBD2|-|TRBV4-1
TGCGCCAGCAGCCAAACCGACGGACTAGCGGGAGGAGTGGGGACCCAGTACTTC
CASSQTDGLAGGVGTQYF
>TRBJ1-1|-|-|TRBV18
TGTGCCAGCTCACCAGTTGCAGCGGGTAACACTGAAGCTTTCTTT
CASSPVAAGNTEAFF
>TRBJ1-1|-|-|TRBV2
TGTGCCAGACGGCCCTCGGGACGATCCCTTGAAGCTTTCTTT
CARRPSGRSLEAFF
>TRBJ1-2|-|-|TRBV2
TGTGCCAGCACCCGCCAAAGCTATGGCTACACCTTC
CASTRQSYGYTF
>TRBJ1-5|-|-|TRBV19
TGTGCCAGTAGCCAGCGGGGACCCCATTTCAATCAGCCCCAGCATTTT
CASSQRGPHFNQPQHF
>TRBJ2-5|-|large|TRBV2
TGTGCCAGCAGTTTGTGGAGTAGTCAAGAGACCCAGTACTTC
CASSLWSSQETQYF
>TRBJ1-4|-|-|TRBV18
TGTGCCAGCTCACCAACTCCGGGACCTAATGAAAAACTGTTTTTT
CASSPTPGPNEKLFF
>TRBJ2-3|TRBD2|once|TRBV5-1
TGCGCCAGCAGCTTGGCCTTGGGACTAGCGGGAGGGCCAGGAGCCCCCCGGGATTTT
CASSLALGLAGGPGAPRDF
>TRBJ2-1|TRBD2|-|TRBV2
TGTGCCAGCAGTGTGTTATACGAGGGTGCTAGCGGATGGGAACAGTTCTTC
CASSVLYEGASGWEQFF
>TRBJ2-3|-|-|TRBV28
TGTGCCAGCAGTACTATCCGGTTTGGCACAGATACGCAGTATTTT
CASSTIRFGTDTQYF
>TRBJ2-3|-|-|TRBV30
TGTGCCTGGAGGACACGTAGCACAGATACGCAGTATTTT
CAWRTRSTDTQYF
>TRBJ2-7|-|-|TRBV2
TGTGCCAGCAGTGAAGGGGTCACAAGGGATACCTACGAGCAGTACTTC
CASSEGVTRDTYEQYF
>TRBJ1-2|-|-|TRBV6-1
TGTGCCAGCAGTACCCGGGGAGGTTATGGCTACACCTTC
CASSTRGGYGYTF
>TRBJ2-6|-|once|TRBV19
TGTGCCAGTAGTATCCGATCAGGCGTCCCGGGGGCCAACGTCCTGACTTTC
CASSIRSGVPGANVLTF
>TRBJ2-3|-|-|TRBV28
TGTGCCAGTAGGCTAGGGAGCACAGATACGCAGTATTTT
CASRLGSTDTQYF
>TRBJ2-2|TRBD2|-|TRBV2
TGTGCCAGCAGGAGGACTAGCGGGGCGAACACCGGGGAGCTGTTTTTT
CASRRTSGANTGELFF